This record covers a single TCR beta chain. This CDR3 region has 13 residues. Trimming removed 0 bases from V and 7 bases from J, with 7 bases in between. The germline CDR1 and CDR2 sequences are SGHDN and FVKESK. The sample is drawn from a study of siplizumab effects on memory and regulatory T cells. Measured with immunoSEQ multiplex PCR; TCRdb has only the in-frame clones, and not every one. The repertoire holds 70,000 to 90,000 clones, with around 90% as singletons. The specimen sequenced was CD4+ T cells sorted from blood. The sequence was obtained from a human donor in good health. The chain is built from TRBV14 and TRBJ1-5; D not certain. The CDR3 DNA is TGTGCCAGCAGCCAAGATCTTCGGCAGCCCCAGCATTTT. The encoded protein is CASSQDLRQPQHF.